The T cell receptor beta chain described here comes from a study of STAT5B mutations in CD4+ large granular lymphocyte leukemia. Controls came from buffy coats of healthy blood donors. TCRdb's copy holds only in-frame clones and misses some; the assay was immunoSEQ multiplex PCR. Altogether fewer than 40,000 clones are present, about 78% being singletons, with the ten largest covering over 2%. Germline CDR1 and CDR2: MDHEN and SYDVKM. With 2 bases removed from V and 2 bases from J, the gap between germline ends came to 12 bases. CDR3 length equals 15 residues. The chain has TRBV28 and TRBJ2-5; D may be TRBD2 (6 bases). This TCR came from a human donor in good health. Material: CD4+ T cells from blood buffy coats. The CDR3 nucleotides are TGTGCCAGCAGTTTAGGGGGGAATTGGCAAGAGACCCAGTACTTC. Translated: CASSLGGNWQETQYF.